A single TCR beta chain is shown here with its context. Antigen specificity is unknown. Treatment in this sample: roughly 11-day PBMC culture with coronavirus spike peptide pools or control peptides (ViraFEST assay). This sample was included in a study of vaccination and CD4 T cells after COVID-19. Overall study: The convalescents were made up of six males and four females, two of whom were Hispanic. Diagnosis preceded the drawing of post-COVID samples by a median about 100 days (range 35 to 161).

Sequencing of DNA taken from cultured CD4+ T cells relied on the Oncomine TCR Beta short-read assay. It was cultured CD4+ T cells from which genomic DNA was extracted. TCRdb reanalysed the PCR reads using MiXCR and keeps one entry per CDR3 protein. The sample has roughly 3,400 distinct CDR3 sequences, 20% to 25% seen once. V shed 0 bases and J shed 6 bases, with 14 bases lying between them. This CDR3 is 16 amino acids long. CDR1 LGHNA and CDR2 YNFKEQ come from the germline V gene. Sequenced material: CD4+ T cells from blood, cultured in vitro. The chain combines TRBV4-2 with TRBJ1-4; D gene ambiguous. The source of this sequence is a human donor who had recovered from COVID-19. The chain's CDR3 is CASSQDRAVEYEKLFF. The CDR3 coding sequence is TGTGCCAGCAGCCAAGATCGGGCAGTGGAATATGAAAAACTGTTTTTT.